Listed below are T cell receptor beta chains from one sample, sequenced in a study of shared clonotypes between healthy human individuals. Some clones are missing from TCRdb's copy, which holds only in-frame ones; the method was immunoSEQ multiplex PCR. The sample contains nearly 2 million clones, roughly 95% of which appear only once. Source material: naive CD8+ T cells sorted from blood. The receptors were sampled from a man between 18 and 29 years old in good health. The CDR3 runs from the conserved cysteine through the conserved F or W. D genes are given only for firm matches. The listing skips clone size in some rows; elsewhere it reads once, few, many or a size class.

j_call v_call clone_size d_call cdr3_aa cdr3_nt
TRBJ1-1 TRBV27 - - CASSPVPGDVRGAFF TGTGCCAGCAGCCCCGTGCCGGGGGACGTACGGGGAGCTTTCTTT
TRBJ1-1 TRBV4-1 - TRBD1 CASSHRPGQGAYTEAFF TGCGCCAGCAGCCACCGACCTGGACAGGGGGCGTACACTGAAGCTTTCTTT
TRBJ2-7 TRBV10-1 - TRBD1 CASSDGTGAIYEQYF TGCGCCAGCAGTGACGGGACAGGGGCCATCTACGAGCAGTACTTC
TRBJ2-7 TRBV10-1 - - CASSDQYEQYF TGCGCCAGCAGTGACCAGTACGAGCAGTACTTC
TRBJ2-7 TRBV13 - TRBD2 CASSPELAGIHEQYF TGTGCCAGCAGCCCTGAGCTAGCGGGAATACACGAGCAGTACTTC
TRBJ2-7 TRBV4-1 - - CASSQSTGTGTYEQYF TGCGCCAGCAGCCAATCCACCGGGACGGGCACCTACGAGCAGTACTTC
TRBJ2-1 TRBV2 - TRBD2 CASSDLAGGPNEQFF TGTGCCAGCAGTGACCTAGCGGGGGGCCCAAATGAGCAGTTCTTC
TRBJ1-5 TRBV15 - - CATSSRQNQPQHF TGTGCCACCAGCAGCCGACAGAATCAGCCCCAGCATTTT
TRBJ2-7 TRBV6-5 - - CASSWTDEAYEQYF TGTGCCAGCAGTTGGACGGACGAAGCCTACGAGCAGTACTTC
TRBJ2-7 TRBV28 - - CASRPTGPPISYEQYF TGTGCCAGCAGGCCAACGGGACCGCCTATCTCCTACGAGCAGTACTTC
TRBJ2-2 TRBV29-1 once TRBD2 CSVEEGLANTGELFF TGCAGCGTTGAGGAGGGACTAGCGAACACCGGGGAGCTGTTTTTT
TRBJ1-1 TRBV27 - TRBD1 CASSKYRGSTEAFF TGTGCCAGCAGTAAGTACAGGGGTAGCACTGAAGCTTTCTTT
TRBJ2-2 TRBV19 - - CASSIMGSGGELFF TGTGCCAGTAGTATAATGGGGTCAGGCGGGGAGCTGTTTTTT
TRBJ1-1 TRBV11-2 - - CASSLVEGMTEAFF TGTGCCAGCAGCTTAGTGGAGGGGATGACTGAAGCTTTCTTT
TRBJ2-5 TRBV2 - - CASSEALRELQETQYF TGTGCCAGCAGTGAAGCGCTTCGGGAACTTCAAGAGACCCAGTACTTC
TRBJ2-1 TRBV30 - TRBD1 CACRDRSDNEQFF TGTGCCTGCCGGGACAGGAGCGACAATGAGCAGTTCTTC
TRBJ1-2 TRBV6-5 - TRBD1 CASSKLRDRGGYTF TGTGCCAGCAGTAAGCTCCGGGACAGGGGTGGCTACACCTTC
TRBJ2-5 TRBV5-4 - TRBD2 CASSLGEGLAGSAQYF TGTGCCAGCAGCTTGGGTGAAGGACTAGCGGGGTCGGCCCAGTACTTC
TRBJ1-3 TRBV7-9 - TRBD1 CASSWDRGLHSGNTIYF TGTGCCAGCAGCTGGGACAGGGGCCTTCACTCTGGAAACACCATATATTTT
TRBJ2-7 TRBV5-6 - TRBD2 CASSLSGGDPNEQYF TGTGCCAGCAGCTTGAGCGGGGGCGACCCCAACGAGCAGTACTTC
TRBJ2-7 TRBV19 - - CASSMAFSYEQYF TGTGCCAGTAGTATGGCGTTCTCCTACGAGCAGTACTTC
TRBJ2-2 TRBV6-5 - - CASLGHLGELFF TGTGCCAGCCTAGGGCACCTCGGGGAGCTGTTTTTT
TRBJ2-1 TRBV9 - TRBD2 CASSPPLTSADRNEQFF TGTGCCAGCAGCCCTCCTCTGACTAGCGCTGATAGGAATGAGCAGTTCTTC
TRBJ2-5 TRBV13 - - CASSRRGQYQETQYF TGTGCCAGCAGCCGGAGGGGACAGTACCAAGAGACCCAGTACTTC
TRBJ1-3 TRBV15 - - CATSRDRAGTGNTIYF TGTGCCACCAGCAGAGATAGGGCAGGGACTGGAAACACCATATATTTT
TRBJ2-3 TRBV6-1 - - CASRRDNTDTQYF TGTGCCAGCAGGAGGGACAACACAGATACGCAGTATTTT
TRBJ2-7 TRBV6-5 - - CASSYTGVGEQYF TGTGCCAGCAGTTATACGGGAGTGGGGGAGCAGTACTTC
TRBJ2-7 TRBV18 - - CASSLTASGDRYEQYF TGTGCCAGCTCACTTACTGCATCAGGGGATCGCTACGAGCAGTACTTC
TRBJ1-6 TRBV5-4 - - CASSFKGLGDNSPLHF TGTGCCAGCAGCTTTAAAGGCCTCGGGGATAATTCACCCCTCCACTTT
TRBJ1-2 TRBV27 - - CASSLGQGGGYTF TGTGCCAGCAGTTTAGGGCAGGGAGGCGGCTACACCTTC
TRBJ2-7 TRBV9 - TRBD2 CASSVGSGVPYEQYF TGTGCCAGCAGCGTAGGTAGCGGGGTCCCCTACGAGCAGTACTTC
TRBJ2-1 TRBV11-2 - - CASSLTRGAGNEQFF TGTGCCAGCAGCTTAACAAGGGGGGCAGGAAATGAGCAGTTCTTC
TRBJ1-1 TRBV5-1 once - CASRTDAEAFF TGCGCCAGCAGAACTGACGCTGAAGCTTTCTTT
TRBJ2-2 TRBV10-2 - - CASSEGELFF TGCGCCAGCTCGGAGGGGGAGCTGTTTTTT
TRBJ2-7 TRBV6-6 - TRBD2 CASRSLAGAYEQYF TGTGCCAGCAGAAGTCTAGCGGGGGCCTACGAGCAGTACTTC
TRBJ2-3 TRBV7-8 - - CASSPKKGRADTQYF TGTGCCAGCAGCCCCAAAAAGGGAAGGGCAGATACGCAGTATTTT
TRBJ1-4 TRBV19 - - CASSWPDNEKLFF TGTGCCAGTAGTTGGCCGGACAATGAAAAACTGTTTTTT
TRBJ1-2 TRBV2 - - CASSEIFSGVGYTF TGTGCCAGCAGTGAAATCTTTTCAGGGGTTGGCTACACCTTC
TRBJ2-5 TRBV27 - - CASSLSVGAQETQYF TGTGCCAGCAGTTTATCGGTGGGAGCCCAAGAGACCCAGTACTTC
TRBJ2-1 TRBV10-3 - TRBD2 CASRAGTSSYNEQFF TGTGCCTCCCGGGCCGGGACTAGCTCCTACAATGAGCAGTTCTTC
TRBJ2-7 TRBV9 - - CASSVGGPPYEQYF TGTGCCAGCAGCGTCGGGGGACCCCCATACGAGCAGTACTTC
TRBJ2-7 TRBV18 - TRBD2 CASSPGTSGDSYEQYF TGTGCCAGCTCACCCGGGACTAGCGGGGATTCCTACGAGCAGTACTTC
TRBJ2-7 TRBV6-1 - TRBD2 CASSEAPGGDYEQYF TGTGCCAGCAGTGAAGCGCCGGGGGGGGACTACGAGCAGTACTTC
TRBJ2-2 TRBV10-1 - - CASSEELASGELFF TGCGCCAGCAGTGAGGAGCTAGCGTCCGGGGAGCTGTTTTTT
TRBJ1-1 TRBV19 few - CASSLGSDTEAFF TGTGCCAGTAGTCTCGGGTCGGACACTGAAGCTTTCTTT
TRBJ1-2 TRBV19 - - CASSIVYGQTSGYTF TGTGCCAGTAGTATTGTATATGGCCAGACCAGCGGCTACACCTTC
TRBJ2-2 TRBV7-2 - - CASSWTARELFF TGTGCCAGCAGCTGGACCGCTAGGGAGCTGTTTTTT
TRBJ1-6 TRBV27 few - CASSPYNSPLHF TGTGCCAGCAGTCCGTATAATTCACCCCTCCACTTT
TRBJ1-1 TRBV7-9 - - CASSLAPDGGTEAFF TGTGCCAGCAGCTTAGCCCCGGACGGAGGCACTGAAGCTTTCTTT
TRBJ2-7 TRBV7-9 - - CASSLVSGSPYEQYF TGTGCCAGCAGCTTAGTATCGGGGAGCCCCTACGAGCAGTACTTC
TRBJ2-7 TRBV27 - - CASSPSPGSSYEQYF TGTGCCAGCAGTCCCTCCCCTGGGTCCTCCTACGAGCAGTACTTC
TRBJ2-3 TRBV9 - - CASSVGEEAQYF TGTGCCAGCAGCGTAGGGGAGGAGGCGCAGTATTTT
TRBJ1-1 TRBV28 - - CASSFNLNTEAFF TGTGCCAGCAGTTTTAACTTGAACACTGAAGCTTTCTTT
TRBJ2-1 TRBV5-6 - TRBD2 CASSEGLAGGMKYNEQFF TGTGCCAGCAGCGAGGGACTAGCGGGAGGGATGAAATACAATGAGCAGTTCTTC
TRBJ1-1 TRBV28 - TRBD1 CASSDGTGGAFF TGTGCCAGCAGTGACGGTACAGGGGGAGCTTTCTTT